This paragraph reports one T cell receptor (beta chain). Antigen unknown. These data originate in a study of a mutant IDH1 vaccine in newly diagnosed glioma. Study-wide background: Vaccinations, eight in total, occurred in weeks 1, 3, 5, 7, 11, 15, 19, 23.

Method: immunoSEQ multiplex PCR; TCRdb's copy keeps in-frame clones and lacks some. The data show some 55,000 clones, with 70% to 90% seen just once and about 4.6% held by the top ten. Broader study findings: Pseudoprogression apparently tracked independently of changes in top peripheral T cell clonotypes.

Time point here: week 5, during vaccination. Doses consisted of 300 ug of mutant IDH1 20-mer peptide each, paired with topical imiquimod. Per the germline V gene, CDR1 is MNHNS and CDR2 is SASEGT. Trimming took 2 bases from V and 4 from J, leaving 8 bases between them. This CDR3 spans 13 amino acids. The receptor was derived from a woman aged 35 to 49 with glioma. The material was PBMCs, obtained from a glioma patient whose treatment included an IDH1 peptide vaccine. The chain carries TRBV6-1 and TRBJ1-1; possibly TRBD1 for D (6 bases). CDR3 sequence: CASSELGGTEAFF. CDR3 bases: TGTGCCAGCAGTGAATTAGGGGGCACTGAAGCTTTCTTT.